The present T cell receptor (beta chain) was sequenced within a study of response to subunit inactivated influenza vaccine. Trimming removed 7 bases at V and 4 bases at J, with 14 bases between. The CDR3 is 14 residues long. TCRdb fed the RT-PCR reads into MiXCR, producing one record per CDR3 protein. The sample holds roughly 190,000 distinct CDR3 sequences, less than 15% seen once. This same sample was also taken into another study, of T cells expressing NK-cell markers. Turning to that study: UMIs were included in TCR beta cDNA generated by 5'RACE template switching. Source material for TCR beta repertoires consisted of sorted CD3+CD56+NKG2C+, CD3+CD56+NKG2C- and CD3+CD56-NKG2C+ T cells. Among the eight sequenced donors, seven tested HCMV-seropositive and one tested seronegative. For several experiments, T cell sorting was restricted to the alpha-beta TCR population by means of an anti-gamma-delta TCR antibody.

The J gene is TRBJ2-1, the V gene TRBV12-3 or TRBV12-4; D perhaps matches TRBD1 (6 bases). This receptor was identified in a man aged 50 or older who received an inactivated influenza vaccine. This specimen consisted of CD8+ T cells sorted from PBMCs, obtained 11 to 12 days after vaccination. Here the CDR3 DNA reads TGTGCCAGCACTTTGACAGGTGCTTACAATGAGCAGTTCTTC. It yields the protein CASTLTGAYNEQFF.